What follows are 6 T cell receptor beta chains derived from one specimen sequenced in a study of glioma-infiltrating T cells. Amplification of TCR alpha and beta CDR3 regions from RNA used iRepertoire nested multiplex PCR. TCRdb called the multiplex PCR reads again in MiXCR, with one record for every CDR3 protein. Of about 130,000 distinct CDR3 sequences listed, around a quarter are singletons. The sequenced sample was glioma tissue, nonneoplastic brain tissue, or PBMCs (not recorded which). The receptors were gathered from a human donor with low-grade glioma or glioblastoma, undergoing nonglioma brain surgery, or in good health (not recorded which).

V is TRBV5-1 and J is TRBJ2-7; D is unclear. Germline V gene data show CDR1 as SGHRS and CDR2 as YFSETQ. The CDR3 runs to 15 residues. The V and J ends lost 0 bases and 0 bases respectively, with 10 bases between them. CDR3: CASSLVPGASYEQYV. CDR3 DNA: TGCGCCAGCAGCTTGGTACCAGGTGCCTCCTACGAGCAGTACGTC.

This clonotype was detected a few times. The gene calls are TRBV20-1 and TRBJ2-7; TRBD1 matches at 8 bases. From germline, CDR1 is DFQATT and CDR2 SNEGSKA (reference sequence). This CDR3 region has 13 residues. V shed 6 bases and J 6 bases; nucleotides not matched to a gene: 10. The CDR3: CSAQDRVTSEQYV. DNA for the CDR3: TGCAGTGCCCAGGACAGGGTGACTAGCGAGCAGTACGTC.

This clonotype was seen repeatedly, ten times or more. The chain joins TRBV28 to TRBJ2-3; 8 bases agree with TRBD1. The CDR3 length is 15 residues. Looked up from germline, CDR1 is MDHEN and CDR2 is SYDVKM. With 3 bases clipped from V and 3 bases from J, the junction kept 5 bases outside the gene matches. Written as DNA, the CDR3 is TGTGCCAGCAGTTTCCCAGGGGGCTGGACAGATACGCAGTATTTT. It yields the protein CASSFPGGWTDTQYF.

This rearrangement joins TRBV2 to TRBJ1-3, with no clear D. The CDR3 runs to 12 residues. V was shortened by 7 bases and J by 3 bases, with 7 bases between the two germline ends. Germline CDR1 reads SNHLY; CDR2 reads FYNNEI. The CDR3 region has the DNA TGTGCCAGCACAGGAATTGGAAACACCATATATTTT. Translation gives CASTGIGNTIYF.

This clonotype has more than one count but fewer than ten. The rearrangement uses TRBV6-4 and TRBJ2-3; 9 nucleotides match TRBD2. CDR1 is MRHNA and CDR2 is SNTAGT in the germline V gene. V shed 3 bases and J 2 bases; nucleotides not matched to a gene: 3. The length of the CDR3 is 15 residues. CDR3 DNA: TGTGCCAGCAGTGAAAGCGGGGGGACCACAGATACGCAGTATTTT. Translating gives CASSESGGTTDTQYF.

This chain links TRBV19 with TRBJ1-2, with D unclear. Trimming removed 8 bases at V and 4 bases at J, with 11 bases between. Germline CDR1 LNHDA, CDR2 SQIVND (reference sequence). CDR3 length: 12 amino acids. CDR3 coding DNA: TGTGCCAGTCAGGAGGTAACCTATGGCTACACCTTC. It yields the protein CASQEVTYGYTF. The full variable domain, in which reference TRBV19 and TRBJ1-2 provide the parts outside the CDR3, is DGGITQSPKYLFRKEGQNVTLSCEQNLNHDAMYWYRQDPGQGLRLIYYSQIVNDFQKGDIAEGYSVSREKKESFPLTVTSAQKNPTAFYLCASQEVTYGYTFGSGTRLTVV.